A single sample gave rise to the 3 T cell receptor beta chains below, sequenced in a study of T cells after yellow fever vaccination. TCRdb processed the 5' RACE reads anew with MiXCR; each CDR3 protein has one entry. The sample shows about 240,000 distinct CDR3 sequences, less than 9% of them seen only once. Sequenced material: CD4+ T cells sorted from PBMCs, taken 15 days after the yellow fever booster vaccination. The receptors were sampled from a young man who received the YFV17D yellow fever vaccine.

This clonotype was counted only a few times. The chain employs TRBV20-1 and TRBJ1-3; TRBD1 might be the D (5 bases). This CDR3 spans 17 amino acids. Trimming removed 0 bases at V and 0 bases at J, with 15 bases between. Germline V gives CDR1 DFQATT, CDR2 SNEGSKA (reference sequence). CDR3 loop: CSARDTGRAYSGNTIYF. Written as DNA, the CDR3 is TGCAGTGCTAGAGATACGGGACGGGCTTACTCTGGAAACACCATATATTTT.

This clonotype occurred many times. This chain uses TRBV5-1 with TRBJ2-5; D ambiguous. CDR1 SGHRS and CDR2 YFSETQ come from the germline V gene. V lost 3 bases and J lost 5, with 8 bases in between. This CDR3 contains 12 residues. This CDR3 reads CASSSQGETQYF. CDR3 in DNA: TGCGCCAGCAGCTCACAAGGGGAGACCCAGTACTTC.

This clonotype was detected only a few times. The genes are TRBV11-2 and TRBJ2-7; 11 bases match TRBD2. The CDR3 has 16 residues. Germline trimming cut 1 base from V and 2 bases from J; bases unmatched to any gene: 4. Germline CDR1 is SGHAT and CDR2 is FQNNGV. The CDR3 loop is CASSLVLAGGPYEQYF. The CDR3 bases are TGTGCCAGCAGCTTAGTCCTAGCGGGAGGCCCCTACGAGCAGTACTTC.